This passage covers 28 T cell receptor beta chains from one sample sequenced in a study of shared clonotypes between healthy human individuals. Sequencing was performed with immunoSEQ multiplex PCR; in TCRdb, only in-frame clones are kept and a portion is missing. The data contain around 1.5 million clones, 98% of them singletons. Material: naive CD4+ T cells sorted from blood. Subset here: CD45RA+ positively selected. The receptor source for this set is a man aged 30 to 39 in good health.

The chain combines TRBV29-1 with TRBJ2-1; unclear D gene. Germline-derived CDR1 and CDR2 are SQVTM and ANQGSEA. This CDR3 spans 11 amino acids. V gave up 4 bases and J gave up 7 bases, with 8 bases separating them. CDR3 coding DNA: TGCAGCGTTGGTGACGTAAATGAGCAGTTCTTC. Protein product: CSVGDVNEQFF.

The rearrangement uses TRBV6-1 and TRBJ2-1, with 11 bases that match TRBD2. The CDR3 consists of 13 residues. Trimming removed 8 bases from V and 7 bases from J; junction bases left unmatched: 4. Germline CDR1 reads MNHNS; CDR2 reads SASEGT. The CDR3 loop is CASRLAGLNEQFF. The CDR3 bases are TGTGCCAGCCGACTAGCGGGATTGAATGAGCAGTTCTTC.

The rearrangement joins TRBV12-5 to TRBJ1-2; 7 nucleotides match TRBD1. Trimming took 0 bases from V and 0 from J; bases not matched to a gene: 10. Germline V gene lookup returns CDR1 LGHNT and CDR2 FRNRAP. The CDR3 sequence is 18 residues long. The CDR3 loop reads CASGLVRSGGTSNYGYTF. In nucleotides, the CDR3 is TGTGCTAGTGGTTTGGTACGGTCAGGGGGTACCTCTAACTATGGCTACACCTTC.

The chain links TRBV9 to TRBJ2-1; unclear D gene. The germline V gene encodes CDR1 SGDLS and CDR2 YYNGEE. CDR3 length equals 18 residues. Between the trimmed V and J ends, which lost 0 bases and 3 bases, there was a span of 19 bases. The CDR3 sequence: CASSVGGDLAFLYNEQFF. The CDR3, as DNA: TGTGCCAGCAGCGTAGGTGGGGATCTGGCCTTCCTCTACAATGAGCAGTTCTTC.

The chain combines TRBV6-4 with TRBJ2-2; D is possibly TRBD2 (5 bases). The V gene lost 6 bases and the J gene lost 2 bases, with 7 bases spanning the gap. The germline gives CDR1 MRHNA, CDR2 SNTAGT. The CDR3 is made up of 13 amino acids. The CDR3 sequence is CASRGLNTGELFF. The CDR3 region has the DNA TGTGCCAGCAGAGGACTCAACACCGGGGAGCTGTTTTTT.

For the CDR3, the DNA is TGCGCCAGCAGCCAAGATAACTCTGCAACTAATGAAAAACTGTTTTTT. It is translated as CASSQDNSATNEKLFF. V is TRBV4-3 and J is TRBJ1-4, with D unclear. CDR3 length: 16 residues. CDR1 LGHNA and CDR2 YSLEER come from the germline V gene. The V gene lost 0 bases and the J gene lost 0 bases, with 8 bases spanning the gap.

V usage is TRBV5-8 and J usage is TRBJ2-3; the D gene could be TRBD1 or TRBD2 (5 bases each). The V gene lost 0 bases and the J gene lost 4 bases, with 18 bases spanning the gap. The CDR3 is made up of 17 amino acids. CDR1 and CDR2 from the germline V gene are SGHTS and YDEGEE. The CDR3, as DNA: TGTGCCAGCAGCTTGGTCCGAGGGGCCCTGGGCTCAGATACGCAGTATTTT. As protein: CASSLVRGALGSDTQYF. The full variable domain, with the rest looked up from reference TRBV5-8 and TRBJ2-3, is EAGVTQSPTHLIKTRGQQATLRCSPISGHTSVYWYQQALGLGLQFLLWYDEGEERNRGNFPPRFSGRQFPNYSSELNVNALELEDSALYLCASSLVRGALGSDTQYFGPGTRLTVL.

This chain links TRBV11-2 with TRBJ2-7, with D perhaps being TRBD1 or TRBD2 (5 bases each). The CDR3 is 15 amino acids. CDR1 and CDR2 (germline): SGHAT, FQNNGV. V was clipped by 1 base and J by 4 bases, with 14 bases between them. CDR3 sequence: CASSLAGTEYYEQYF. In DNA form, the CDR3 reads TGTGCCAGCAGCTTAGCTGGGACGGAGTATTACGAGCAGTACTTC.

This clone was seen just once. This chain joins TRBV5-1 and TRBJ2-1, with 8 nucleotides matching TRBD1. The CDR3 sequence is 16 residues long. Germline values: CDR1 SGHRS, CDR2 YFSETQ. V lost 3 bases, J lost 0 bases, and 5 bases stayed unmatched. DNA of the CDR3: TGCGCCAGCAGCTGGCGACAGGGGATCTCCTACAATGAGCAGTTCTTC. Amino acid sequence: CASSWRQGISYNEQFF.

This chain joins TRBV27 and TRBJ2-7; the D is unclear. CDR3 length equals 14 residues. Trimming pared 7 bases from V and 0 bases from J, leaving 13 bases between. Germline loops: CDR1 MNHEY, CDR2 SMNVEV (reference sequence). The CDR3 spells CASTPTADSYEQYF. CDR3 nucleotide sequence: TGTGCCAGCACCCCAACGGCAGACTCCTACGAGCAGTACTTC.

This clone was found once. V and J are TRBV18 and TRBJ2-7, with D possibly TRBD1 on 6 matching bases. Per the germline V gene, CDR1 is KGHSH and CDR2 is LQKENI. V gave up 3 bases and J gave up 3 bases, with 18 bases separating them. This CDR3 has 16 residues. The CDR3 loop reads CASSPRLQGPFYEQYF. The CDR3 DNA reads as TGTGCCAGCTCACCGAGACTGCAGGGGCCATTCTACGAGCAGTACTTC.

The gene calls are TRBV28 and TRBJ1-1; possibly TRBD1 for D (6 bases). This CDR3 spans 17 amino acids. Trimming removed 6 bases at V and 1 base at J, with 21 bases between. Germline lookup yields CDR1 MDHEN and CDR2 SYDVKM. The CDR3 nucleotides read TGTGCCAGCAGCCAACTCTGGGGATTGACAGGGAACACTGAAGCTTTCTTT. It translates to CASSQLWGLTGNTEAFF.

The chain recombines TRBV3-2 with TRBJ1-1. TRBV3-2 is a listed pseudogene. The CDR3 spans 9 residues. The CDR3 DNA reads TGTTCATGGGGCACTGAAGCTTTCTTT. Translating it yields CSWGTEAFF.

The V and J genes are TRBV5-6 and TRBJ1-2; perhaps TRBD1 as D (6 bases). The CDR3 has 18 amino acids. Trimming stripped 4 bases from V and 0 bases from J, with 22 bases between. Germline CDR1 reads SGHDT; CDR2 reads YYEEEE. The CDR3 region has the DNA TGTGCCAGCAGCCGGGGGGGCCCGGGAGGGGCGTCTAACTATGGCTACACCTTC. Translated, it gives CASSRGGPGGASNYGYTF.

The chain has TRBV18 and TRBJ2-1, with 8 bases fitting TRBD2. V dropped 6 bases and J dropped 2; count of bases not matched to a gene: 9. CDR1 KGHSH and CDR2 LQKENI come from the germline V gene. The length of the CDR3 is 16 residues. In nucleotides, the CDR3 is TGTGCCAGCTCGCCAACTAGCGGAATTACCTACAATGAGCAGTTCTTC. It codes for CASSPTSGITYNEQFF.

The chain couples TRBV29-1 to TRBJ2-1; no reliable D call. V was pared by 7 bases and J by 3 bases, with 13 bases between. This CDR3 contains 13 residues. Germline CDR1 reads SQVTM; CDR2 reads ANQGSEA. This CDR3 reads CSGSETLYNEQFF. The CDR3 DNA is TGCAGCGGGTCGGAGACACTCTACAATGAGCAGTTCTTC.

V is TRBV27 and J is TRBJ2-7; D is perhaps TRBD2 (6 bases). V was trimmed by 3 bases and J by 2 bases, leaving 14 bases between them. This CDR3 is built from 15 residues. The germline V gene has CDR1 MNHEY and CDR2 SMNVEV (reference sequence). This CDR3 reads CASSFGGRPTYEQYF. CDR3 DNA: TGTGCCAGCAGTTTTGGGGGGAGGCCCACCTACGAGCAGTACTTC.

The chain has TRBV28 and TRBJ1-5; 7 nucleotides agree with TRBD1. V shed 6 bases and J 2 bases; nucleotides not matched to a gene: 7. Looked up from germline, CDR1 is MDHEN and CDR2 is SYDVKM. The CDR3 totals 15 residues. The CDR3 bases are TGTGCCAGCAGAATGACTGACAGGGGCAATCAGCCCCAGCATTTT. Translated: CASRMTDRGNQPQHF.

The chain is built from TRBV28 and TRBJ2-1; unclear D gene. This CDR3 has 16 residues. Trimming stripped 5 bases from V and 5 bases from J, with 19 bases between. Germline loops: CDR1 MDHEN, CDR2 SYDVKM. Here the CDR3 DNA reads TGTGCCAGCAGTCTTCCCCTTTTGTCCGGTAACAATGAGCAGTTCTTC. Amino acid sequence: CASSLPLLSGNNEQFF.

This clone was counted once. The rearrangement joins TRBV7-3 to TRBJ2-1; D call uncertain. This CDR3 region has 15 residues. V was shortened by 2 bases and J by 7 bases, with 15 bases between the two germline ends. Germline CDR1 reads SGHTA; CDR2 reads FQGTGA. This CDR3 reads CASSLHTIGLNEQFF. CDR3 DNA sequence: TGTGCCAGCAGCTTACACACCATAGGGCTTAATGAGCAGTTCTTC. The complete variable domain, with remaining parts taken from reference TRBV7-3 and TRBJ2-1, reads GAGVSQTPSNKVTEKGKYVELRCDPISGHTALYWYRQSLGQGPEFLIYFQGTGAADDSGLPNDRFFAVRPEGSVSTLKIQRTERGDSAVYLCASSLHTIGLNEQFFGPGTRLTVL.

The chain joins TRBV5-8 to TRBJ2-3; TRBD2 matches 12 bases. The germline CDR1 and CDR2 sequences are SGHTS and YDEGEE. J gave up 0 bases and V 4 bases, and 9 bases lay outside the gene matches. This CDR3 contains 18 residues. The CDR3 spells CASSLDRGTSGSTDTQYF. The CDR3 coding sequence is TGTGCCAGCAGCCTTGACAGGGGGACTAGCGGGAGCACAGATACGCAGTATTTT. Looking up the rest from reference TRBV5-8 and TRBJ2-3 gives the full variable domain: EAGVTQSPTHLIKTRGQQATLRCSPISGHTSVYWYQQALGLGLQFLLWYDEGEERNRGNFPPRFSGRQFPNYSSELNVNALELEDSALYLCASSLDRGTSGSTDTQYFGPGTRLTVL.

This sequence joins TRBV27 and TRBJ1-4, with D hard to call. This CDR3 is built from 12 residues. The germline V and J ends were trimmed by 4 bases and 7 bases, with 7 bases remaining between them. Per the germline V gene, CDR1 is MNHEY and CDR2 is SMNVEV (reference sequence). This CDR3 reads CASSSSGEKLFF. In nucleotides, the CDR3 is TGTGCCAGCAGTTCCTCGGGTGAAAAACTGTTTTTT.

V usage is TRBV5-5 and J usage is TRBJ2-5, with 10 bases fitting TRBD2. V lost 4 bases and J lost 3; bases outside the gene matches: 12. Germline V lookup: CDR1 SGHKS, CDR2 YYEKEE (reference sequence). This CDR3 contains 17 residues. The CDR3 is CASSRLAGKWGEETQYF. The CDR3 DNA reads TGTGCCAGCAGCCGACTAGCGGGTAAATGGGGGGAAGAGACCCAGTACTTC.

This chain uses TRBV5-4 with TRBJ1-5; 8 positions agree with TRBD1. With V trimmed by 3 bases and J by 5 bases, 10 bases remained unmatched. The CDR3 runs 16 residues. From germline, CDR1 is SGHNT and CDR2 YYREEE (reference sequence). CDR3 loop: CASSSRPGTGDQPQHF. CDR3 nucleotide sequence: TGTGCCAGCAGCTCCCGGCCCGGGACAGGAGATCAGCCCCAGCATTTT.

The DNA of the CDR3 is TGTGCCGGCCAGGGACAGGGGCTTAATGAGCAGTTCTTC. This codes for CAGQGQGLNEQFF. This chain joins TRBV2 and TRBJ2-1; 10 nucleotides agree with TRBD1. The junction had 8 bases not matched to a gene; V was cut back by 11 bases and J by 7 bases. The CDR3 is made up of 13 amino acids. The V gene's germline CDR1 is SNHLY and CDR2 FYNNEI.

The chain uses TRBV7-9 and TRBJ1-5, with D possibly matching TRBD1 (5 bases). Deletions cut 1 base from V and 4 bases from J, with 8 bases between. Germline V gene sequence: CDR1 SEHNR, CDR2 FQNEAQ (reference sequence). The CDR3 is 14 amino acids. CDR3 in amino acids: CASSLVGPNQPQHF. CDR3 bases: TGTGCCAGCAGCTTAGTGGGGCCAAATCAGCCCCAGCATTTT.

The chain recombines TRBV7-3 with TRBJ2-7, with D tentatively TRBD2 (5 bases). The length of the CDR3 is 15 residues. V lost 1 base to trimming and J lost 4 bases, with 14 bases between them. Looked up from germline, CDR1 is SGHTA and CDR2 is FQGTGA. The CDR3 protein is CASSLIPAATYEQYF. The CDR3 DNA follows: TGTGCCAGCAGCTTAATTCCAGCGGCCACTTACGAGCAGTACTTC. Supplemented by reference TRBV7-3 and TRBJ2-7, the full variable domain reads GAGVSQTPSNKVTEKGKYVELRCDPISGHTALYWYRQSLGQGPEFLIYFQGTGAADDSGLPNDRFFAVRPEGSVSTLKIQRTERGDSAVYLCASSLIPAATYEQYFGPGTRLTVT.

This chain links TRBV18 with TRBJ1-1; the D is unclear. The CDR3 consists of 13 residues. Trimming cost V 3 bases and J 0 bases, with 5 bases left between them. Germline CDR1 and CDR2: KGHSH and LQKENI. The CDR3 nucleotides are TGTGCCAGCTCACCTCCCATGAACACTGAAGCTTTCTTT. This encodes CASSPPMNTEAFF.